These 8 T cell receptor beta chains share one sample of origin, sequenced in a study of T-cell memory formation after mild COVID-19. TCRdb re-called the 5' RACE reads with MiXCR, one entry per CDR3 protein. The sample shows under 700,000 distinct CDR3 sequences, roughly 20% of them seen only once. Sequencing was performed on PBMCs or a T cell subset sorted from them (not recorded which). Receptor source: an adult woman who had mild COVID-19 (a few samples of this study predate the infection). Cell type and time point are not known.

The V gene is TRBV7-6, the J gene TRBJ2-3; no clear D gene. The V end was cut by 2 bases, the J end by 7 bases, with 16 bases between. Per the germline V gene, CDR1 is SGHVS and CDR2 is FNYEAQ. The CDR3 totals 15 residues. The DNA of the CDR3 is TGTGCCAGCAGCTTATCGGGTCCCAATGGGTATACGCAGTATTTT. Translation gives CASSLSGPNGYTQYF.

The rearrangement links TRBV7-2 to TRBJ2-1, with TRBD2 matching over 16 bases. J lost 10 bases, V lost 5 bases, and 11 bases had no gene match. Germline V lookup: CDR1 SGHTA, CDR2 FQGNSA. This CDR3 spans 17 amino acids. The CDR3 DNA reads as TGTGCCAGCAGCCAAACGCCGGGACTAGCGGGAGGGATCGAGCAGTTCTTC. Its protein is CASSQTPGLAGGIEQFF.

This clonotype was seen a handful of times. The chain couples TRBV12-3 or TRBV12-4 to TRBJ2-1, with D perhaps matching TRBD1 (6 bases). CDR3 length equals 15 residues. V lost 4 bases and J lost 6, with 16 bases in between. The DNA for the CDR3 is TGTGCCAGCAGTTCCCCCCTGGACAGCCCCAATGAGCAGTTCTTC. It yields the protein CASSSPLDSPNEQFF.

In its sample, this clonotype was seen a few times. The CDR3: CASSPDDIGTQYF. CDR3 coding DNA: TGTGCCAGCTCACCGGACGATATCGGGACCCAGTACTTC. This chain uses TRBV18 with TRBJ2-5; D is uncertain. The germline CDR1 and CDR2 sequences are KGHSH and LQKENI. This CDR3 region has 13 residues. Between the trimmed V and J ends, which lost 3 bases and 7 bases, there was a span of 12 bases.

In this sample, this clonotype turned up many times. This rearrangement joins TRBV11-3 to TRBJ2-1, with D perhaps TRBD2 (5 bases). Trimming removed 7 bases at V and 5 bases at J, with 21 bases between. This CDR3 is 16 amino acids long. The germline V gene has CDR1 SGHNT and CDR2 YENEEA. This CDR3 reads CASKQSGTTTHNEQFF. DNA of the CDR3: TGTGCCAGCAAGCAAAGCGGAACCACGACGCACAATGAGCAGTTCTTC. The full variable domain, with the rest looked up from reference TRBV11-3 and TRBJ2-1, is EAGVVQSPRYKIIEKKQPVAFWCNPISGHNTLYWYLQNLGQGPELLIRYENEEAVDDSQLPKDRFSAERLKGVDSTLKIQPAELGDSAVYLCASKQSGTTTHNEQFFGPGTRLTVL.

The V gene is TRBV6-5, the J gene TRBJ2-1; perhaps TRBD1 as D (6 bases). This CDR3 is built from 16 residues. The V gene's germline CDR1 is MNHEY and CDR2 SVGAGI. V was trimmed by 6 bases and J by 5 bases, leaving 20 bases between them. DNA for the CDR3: TGTGCCAGCAGACACGATCCGGGACAAGGGGACAATGAGCAGTTCTTC. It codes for CASRHDPGQGDNEQFF.

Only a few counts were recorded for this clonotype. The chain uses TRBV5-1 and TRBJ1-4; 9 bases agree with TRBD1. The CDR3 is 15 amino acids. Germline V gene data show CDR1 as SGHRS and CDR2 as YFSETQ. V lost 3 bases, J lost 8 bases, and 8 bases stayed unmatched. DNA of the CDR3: TGCGCCAGCAGCTCCCGACAGGGGGGTCAAGAAAAACTGTTTTTT. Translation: CASSSRQGGQEKLFF.

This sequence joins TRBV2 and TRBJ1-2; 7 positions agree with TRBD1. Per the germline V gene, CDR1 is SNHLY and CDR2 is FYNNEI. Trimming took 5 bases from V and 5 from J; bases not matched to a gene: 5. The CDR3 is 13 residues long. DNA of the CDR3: TGTGCCAGCAGTACCGGGACAGCTTATGGCTACACCTTC. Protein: CASSTGTAYGYTF.